The rows below give T cell receptor beta chains drawn from one sample of a study of blood T cell repertoires in COVID-19. The assay was immunoSEQ multiplex PCR, and TCRdb's table has in-frame clones only and misses some. The repertoire holds roughly 140,000 clones, with 60% to 85% as singletons. The specimen sequenced was peripheral blood. The receptors shown here come from a woman aged 60-75 years with acute or convalescent COVID-19. CDR3s include the opening cysteine and the closing phenylalanine or tryptophan. The D gene is left open where the match is weak. Clone sizes are given selectively: once, few, many, or a class where the clone is expanded.

.	TRBV24-1	.	TRBJ2-7	CATRDNSDEQYF	TGTGCCACCAGGGACAACTCTGACGAGCAGTACTTC
.	TRBV19	TRBD1	TRBJ1-5	CASSIIGQGSANQPQHF	TGTGCCAGTAGTATAATTGGACAGGGGTCCGCCAATCAGCCCCAGCATTTT
.	TRBV12-3/TRBV12-4	TRBD1	TRBJ2-7	CASSSRTGEEQYF	TGTGCCAGCAGCTCCAGGACAGGGGAGGAGCAGTACTTC
few	TRBV2	.	TRBJ2-1	CATSWGGGGFDEQFF	TGTGCCACTTCTTGGGGTGGAGGGGGCTTCGATGAGCAGTTCTTC
.	TRBV5-6	TRBD2	TRBJ2-7	CASSLYLAGGPYEQYF	TGTGCCAGCAGCTTGTATCTAGCGGGAGGACCCTACGAGCAGTACTTC
.	TRBV27	.	TRBJ2-7	CASSSGLRLYEQYF	TGTGCCAGCAGTTCCGGACTTAGACTCTACGAGCAGTACTTC
.	TRBV28	TRBD1	TRBJ2-2	CASSFPQGVSGELFF	TGTGCCAGCAGTTTTCCCCAGGGGGTCTCCGGGGAGCTGTTTTTT
once	TRBV28	TRBD1	TRBJ2-7	CASSFGQGRYEQYF	TGTGCCAGCAGTTTTGGACAGGGGCGCTACGAGCAGTACTTC
.	TRBV12-3/TRBV12-4	TRBD1	TRBJ2-3	CASRTTGADTQYF	TGTGCCAGCAGGACGACAGGGGCAGATACGCAGTATTTT
once	TRBV7-2	TRBD2	TRBJ2-1	CASSVGTSGHAEQFF	TGTGCCAGCAGCGTCGGGACTAGCGGGCATGCTGAGCAGTTCTTC
.	TRBV29-1	.	TRBJ1-4	CSVGGGAFNEKLFF	TGCAGCGTCGGCGGGGGAGCCTTTAATGAAAAACTGTTTTTT
.	TRBV7-9	.	TRBJ1-5	CASSRGGDQPQHF	TGTGCCAGCAGCCGTGGCGGCGATCAGCCCCAGCATTTT
.	TRBV5-1	.	TRBJ2-4	CASSSTEGNIQYF	TGCGCCAGCAGCTCGACGGAGGGGAACATTCAGTACTTC
.	TRBV18	.	TRBJ1-2	CASSLPGIANYGYTF	TGTGCCAGCTCCCTCCCGGGGATAGCTAACTATGGCTACACCTTC
.	TRBV5-4	.	TRBJ1-5	CASSLAGVGQPQHF	TGTGCCAGCAGCTTGGCAGGGGTTGGTCAGCCCCAGCATTTT
.	TRBV29-1	TRBD1	TRBJ1-2	CSGWTGYGYTF	TGCAGCGGATGGACAGGGTATGGCTACACCTTC
.	TRBV19	TRBD1	TRBJ2-6	CASRQGRAGANVLTF	TGTGCCAGTAGACAGGGGCGCGCTGGGGCCAACGTCCTGACTTTC
.	TRBV7-6	TRBD2	TRBJ2-2	CASSPYGRSGELFF	TGTGCCAGCAGCCCCTACGGGAGGAGCGGGGAGCTGTTTTTT
few	TRBV4-1	.	TRBJ1-1	CASSQDMGRGTEAFF	TGCGCCAGCAGCCAAGATATGGGGCGCGGCACTGAAGCTTTCTTT
.	TRBV27	TRBD1	TRBJ2-2	CASSLKQGAGGELFF	TGTGCCAGCAGTTTAAAGCAGGGGGCGGGCGGGGAGCTGTTTTTT
.	TRBV5-6	.	TRBJ2-2	CASSLSAGELFF	TGTGCCAGCAGCTTGTCGGCCGGGGAGCTGTTTTTT
.	TRBV28	TRBD1	TRBJ2-2	CASNSGQGVTGELFF	TGTGCCAGCAACTCGGGACAGGGAGTCACCGGGGAGCTGTTTTTT
.	TRBV11-2	TRBD1	TRBJ1-2	CASSRGQGIGYTF	TGTGCCAGCAGCCGAGGACAGGGCATCGGCTACACCTTC
.	TRBV30	TRBD2	TRBJ2-2	CAWSLIRDYMSGELFF	TGTGCCTGGAGTCTCATCCGGGACTACATGTCCGGGGAGCTGTTTTTT
.	TRBV6-5	.	TRBJ2-7	CASSYSMYGNYEQYF	TGTGCCAGCAGTTACTCGATGTACGGGAACTACGAGCAGTACTTC
few	TRBV28	TRBD1	TRBJ1-1	CASSLTGKIEAFF	TGTGCCAGCAGCCTGACAGGGAAAATTGAAGCTTTCTTT
.	TRBV6-1	TRBD2	TRBJ2-5	CASSEAGGLIETQYF	TGTGCCAGCAGTGAGGCGGGAGGCCTAATAGAGACCCAGTACTTC
.	TRBV5-1	TRBD2	TRBJ2-1	CASSLDLAGPVNYNEQFF	TGCGCCAGCAGCTTGGACCTAGCGGGGCCGGTTAACTACAATGAGCAGTTCTTC
.	TRBV19	.	TRBJ2-1	CASSIPGRGDEQFF	TGTGCCAGTAGTATCCCCGGGAGAGGCGATGAGCAGTTCTTC
once	TRBV11-2	.	TRBJ2-1	CASSPTGYNEQFF	TGTGCCAGCAGCCCAACGGGTTACAATGAGCAGTTCTTC
few	TRBV29-1	TRBD1	TRBJ2-7	CSVAHTGASYEQYF	TGCAGCGTTGCCCATACAGGGGCCTCCTACGAGCAGTACTTC
.	TRBV7-8	.	TRBJ2-1	CASSRRQWEQFF	TGTGCCAGCAGCCGGCGACAGTGGGAGCAGTTCTTC
.	TRBV28	.	TRBJ1-2	CASSLVLRTGNYGYTF	TGTGCCAGCAGTTTAGTCCTACGTACAGGGAACTATGGCTACACCTTC
.	TRBV27	.	TRBJ2-1	CASSLGGSYNEQFF	TGTGCCAGCAGTTTAGGGGGGTCCTACAATGAGCAGTTCTTC
.	TRBV7-9	TRBD2	TRBJ2-3	CASSFSGIRTDTQYF	TGTGCCAGCAGCTTTAGCGGGATAAGGACAGATACGCAGTATTTT
.	TRBV10-3	TRBD1	TRBJ1-2	CAISGQGGYGYTF	TGTGCCATCAGTGGACAGGGCGGCTATGGCTACACCTTC
.	TRBV28	TRBD1	TRBJ2-7	CASARQGASYEQYF	TGTGCCAGCGCAAGACAGGGGGCCTCCTACGAGCAGTACTTC
once	TRBV28	TRBD1	TRBJ1-2	CASSSSWDRGRNGYTF	TGTGCCAGCAGTTCCTCCTGGGACAGGGGGCGAAATGGCTACACCTTC
.	TRBV5-5	TRBD1	TRBJ1-4	CASSLTGVYEKLFF	TGTGCCAGCAGCTTAACAGGGGTATATGAAAAACTGTTTTTT
.	TRBV28	.	TRBJ1-6	CASTLRGADSINSPLHF	TGTGCCAGCACCCTACGGGGGGCTGATTCGATTAATTCACCCCTCCACTTT